This entry lists 30 T cell receptor beta chains sequenced from one sample in a study of Ad26.COV2.S vaccination and SARS-CoV-2 variants. Data came from immunoSEQ multiplex PCR; TCRdb stores just in-frame clones and leaves some out. The repertoire consists of some 450,000 clones, with 90% occurring once and the leading ten covering less than 5.5%. The sample's treatment: some 20 received Ad26.COV2.S at low or high dose, single or two shots; a few received placebo; per-sample allocation not given. Following the first vaccine or placebo injection, samples were taken on day 63. This sample comprised peripheral blood, obtained in a trial of Ad26.COV2.S vaccine versus placebo. These receptor sequences come from a person between 18 and 65 years old who received the Ad26.COV2.S COVID-19 vaccine or a placebo.

J is TRBJ1-1 and V is TRBV13, with D maybe TRBD1 (5 bases). V lost 5 bases, J lost 4 bases, and 8 bases lay in between. CDR1 is PRHDT, CDR2 FYEKMQ, per germline (reference sequence). The CDR3 has 12 residues. The CDR3 sequence is CASSRTRTEAFF. The DNA of the CDR3 is TGTGCCAGCAGCCGGACACGCACTGAAGCTTTCTTT.

The chain couples TRBV27 to TRBJ2-2, with TRBD2 as a possible D gene (5 bases). Trimming stripped 6 bases from V and 1 base from J, with 24 bases between. Germline values: CDR1 MNHEY, CDR2 SMNVEV (reference sequence). This CDR3 spans 19 amino acids. The CDR3 region is CASSLSAPGGRGNTGELFF. As DNA, the CDR3 is TGTGCCAGCAGCCTCTCCGCACCTGGTGGACGGGGGAACACCGGGGAGCTGTTTTTT.

V usage is TRBV19 and J usage is TRBJ2-1, with TRBD1 matching over 10 bases. This CDR3 region has 16 residues. Germline loops: CDR1 LNHDA, CDR2 SQIVND (reference sequence). V was clipped by 5 bases and J by 0 bases; unmatched bases: 4. CDR3 protein: CASSLTGGASYNEQFF. The CDR3 DNA reads TGTGCCAGTAGTTTGACAGGGGGCGCCTCCTACAATGAGCAGTTCTTC.

This clone was seen only once. The chain couples TRBV4-2 to TRBJ2-1; possible D gene TRBD2, 7 bases. Trimming left V 1 base short and J 8 bases short, with 21 bases between. The CDR3 length is 17 residues. Germline CDR1 LGHNA, CDR2 YNFKEQ. The CDR3 sequence is CASSQATSIRGSDEQFF. The CDR3 DNA reads TGTGCCAGCAGCCAAGCGACTAGCATAAGGGGGAGCGATGAGCAGTTCTTC.

The chain couples TRBV7-9 to TRBJ1-2, with TRBD1 matching 10 bases. The length of the CDR3 is 15 residues. V was clipped by 5 bases and J by 9 bases; unmatched bases: 12. In germline, CDR1 is SEHNR, CDR2 FQNEAQ (reference sequence). The CDR3 reads CASSQGTGEDVSYTF. Here the CDR3 DNA reads TGTGCCAGCAGCCAAGGGACAGGGGAGGATGTGAGCTACACCTTC.

The chain employs TRBV20-1 and TRBJ2-3; weak D call: TRBD2 (5 bases). Trimming removed 4 bases from V and 10 bases from J, with 12 bases in between. This CDR3 region has 11 residues. Germline V gives CDR1 DFQATT, CDR2 SNEGSKA (reference sequence). Written as DNA, the CDR3 is TGCAGTGCTACCCCCGGGATAGCGCAGTATTTT. It codes for CSATPGIAQYF.

The V and J genes are TRBV5-1 and TRBJ2-1; possibly TRBD2 for D (6 bases). With 0 bases removed from V and 4 bases from J, the gap between germline ends came to 14 bases. The CDR3 extends over 16 amino acids. From germline, CDR1 is SGHRS and CDR2 YFSETQ. The DNA of the CDR3 is TGCGCCAGCAGCTTGGGGGGTAGCGGAAATTACAATGAGCAGTTCTTC. This translates into CASSLGGSGNYNEQFF.

This clone showed up just once. V and J are TRBV30 and TRBJ1-4; a possible D gene is TRBD1 (5 bases). The CDR3 extends over 15 amino acids. From germline, CDR1 is GTSNPN and CDR2 SVGIG (reference sequence). V shed 1 base and J shed 7 bases, with 16 bases lying between them. Here the CDR3 reads CAWSEGHASGEKLFF. The CDR3 region has the DNA TGTGCCTGGAGTGAAGGACACGCCTCTGGTGAAAAACTGTTTTTT.

This clone was found a few times. Other DNA sequences in this sample translate to the same CDR3. This chain joins TRBV9 and TRBJ1-1; D unresolved. The germline V gene encodes CDR1 SGDLS and CDR2 YYNGEE. This CDR3 region has 13 residues. The V and J ends lost 2 bases and 2 bases respectively, with 7 bases between them. The CDR3 DNA reads TGTGCCAGCAGCGTTGGGAGAAACACTGAAGCTTTCTTT. Its protein product is CASSVGRNTEAFF.

J is TRBJ2-7 and V is TRBV11-3, with D possibly called TRBD1 or TRBD2 (5 bases each). Looked up from germline, CDR1 is SGHNT and CDR2 is YENEEA. The CDR3 is 13 residues long. Trimming took off 4 bases at V and 4 bases at J, with 11 bases between the two ends. Here the CDR3 DNA reads TGTGCCAGCAGCTCCGGGTGGGGGTACGAGCAGTACTTC. Translated, it gives CASSSGWGYEQYF.

The V and J genes are TRBV7-2 and TRBJ2-3; TRBD1 aligns across 9 bases. The ends lost 6 bases at V and 5 bases at J; junction bases unmatched: 12. The CDR3 runs 16 residues. Germline lookup yields CDR1 SGHTA and CDR2 FQGNSA. Here the CDR3 DNA reads TGTGCCAGCAGTCTACACAGGGGGCATGGAATAGATACGCAGTATTTT. Its protein product is CASSLHRGHGIDTQYF.

This chain connects TRBV24-1 to TRBJ2-2; 8 bases match TRBD1. The CDR3 is 15 residues long. Germline CDR1 is KGHDR and CDR2 is SFDVKD. Germline trimming cut 5 bases from V and 1 base from J; bases unmatched to any gene: 2. CDR3 sequence: CATSGRGRNTGELFF. The CDR3 nucleotides are TGTGCCACCAGTGGCAGGGGGCGGAACACCGGGGAGCTGTTTTTT.

This chain joins TRBV5-8 and TRBJ2-7, with TRBD1 identical over 12 bases. This CDR3 region has 15 residues. Losses at the gene ends were 5 bases for V and 2 bases for J; bases not matched to a gene: 5. Germline lookup yields CDR1 SGHTS and CDR2 YDEGEE. The CDR3 region has the DNA TGTGCCAGCAGTAAGGGACAGGGGGCCACCTACGAGCAGTACTTC. As protein: CASSKGQGATYEQYF.

The V gene is TRBV10-3, the J gene TRBJ2-1; D call uncertain. This CDR3 has 12 amino acids. The V and J ends lost 0 bases and 13 bases respectively, with 10 bases between them. Germline V lookup: CDR1 ENHRY, CDR2 SYGVKD. The CDR3 coding sequence is TGTGCCATCAGTGAGTCGGGCCGACCCCAGTTCTTC. Translation gives CAISESGRPQFF.

This clone appeared a single time. The chain is built from TRBV24-1 and TRBJ2-5; a possible D gene is TRBD2 (7 bases). Looked up from germline, CDR1 is KGHDR and CDR2 is SFDVKD. V lost 4 bases and J lost 1, with 18 bases in between. This CDR3 is 17 amino acids long. DNA for the CDR3: TGTGCCACCAGTGAGGGGGGCCTGGGGGAGGGCCAAGAGACCCAGTACTTC. Protein product: CATSEGGLGEGQETQYF.

The gene calls are TRBV7-9 and TRBJ2-6, with D maybe TRBD2 (7 bases). This CDR3 is 18 amino acids long. Germline CDR1 SEHNR, CDR2 FQNEAQ (reference sequence). Trimming removed 1 base at V and 0 bases at J, with 13 bases between. CDR3 DNA sequence: TGTGCCAGCAGCTTAGGAGGGAGGGGGATCTCTGGGGCCAACGTCCTGACTTTC. Translating gives CASSLGGRGISGANVLTF.

This clone was counted only a few times. This rearrangement joins TRBV5-1 to TRBJ1-6, with D maybe TRBD1 (5 bases). V lost 3 bases and J lost 7, with 14 bases in between. The CDR3 runs 15 residues. Germline assignment: CDR1 SGHRS and CDR2 YFSETQ. The chain's CDR3 is CASSSDTGLNSPLHF. CDR3 in DNA: TGCGCCAGCAGCTCGGACACCGGGCTAAATTCACCCCTCCACTTT.

On this clone: The sample has other DNA sequences that encode this CDR3 too. The rearrangement joins TRBV6-1 to TRBJ2-2, with no clear D. CDR1 and CDR2 from the germline V gene are MNHNS and SASEGT. Deletions cut 3 bases from V and 13 bases from J, with 15 bases between. The CDR3 loop spans 13 amino acids. The CDR3 protein is CASSDLLPRRLFF. The CDR3 bases are TGTGCCAGCAGTGATTTGTTACCCCGTCGGCTGTTTTTT.

The chain has TRBV24-1 and TRBJ2-1, with 7 bases aligning to TRBD1. Germline loops: CDR1 KGHDR, CDR2 SFDVKD. V lost 1 base to trimming and J lost 5 bases; unmatched junction nucleotides: 7. The CDR3 runs 16 residues. CDR3 in DNA: TGTGCCACCAGTGATTTTAGACAGGGTGGGAACAATGAGCAGTTCTTC. Residues: CATSDFRQGGNNEQFF.

This clone has just one count. V usage is TRBV18 and J usage is TRBJ1-2, with 9 bases lining up with TRBD1. Germline lookup yields CDR1 KGHSH and CDR2 LQKENI. The CDR3 covers 17 residues. J gave up 4 bases and V 0 bases, and 9 bases lay outside the gene matches. The CDR3 nucleotides read TGTGCCAGCTCACCACCACTGGACAGGGGCCTAAGCTATGGCTACACCTTC. It codes for CASSPPLDRGLSYGYTF.

This clone was observed a handful of times. V is TRBV19 and J is TRBJ1-6; no reliable D call. Per germline, CDR1 LNHDA and CDR2 SQIVND (reference sequence). The V end lost 4 bases, the J end lost 9 bases, and 7 bases lay between the germline ends. The CDR3 has 12 amino acids. The CDR3 sequence: CASSNQVSPLHF. The CDR3 DNA reads TGTGCCAGTAGTAATCAGGTTTCACCCCTCCACTTT.

V and J are TRBV7-2 and TRBJ1-5; maybe TRBD1 (5 bases). Germline V gene sequence: CDR1 SGHTA, CDR2 FQGNSA. The CDR3 has 15 amino acids. V lost 2 bases and J lost 3, with 11 bases in between. This CDR3 is CASSLSGLINQPQHF. DNA for the CDR3: TGTGCCAGCAGCTTATCGGGACTGATCAATCAGCCCCAGCATTTT.

This clone appeared a single time. The J gene is TRBJ1-2, the V gene TRBV4-1; no firm D call. The CDR3 totals 16 residues. The V gene lost 0 bases and the J gene lost 0 bases, with 11 bases spanning the gap. CDR1 and CDR2 (germline): MGHRA, YSYEKL. In nucleotides, the CDR3 is TGCGCCAGCAGCCAAGAGGCGTCAGTAGCTAACTATGGCTACACCTTC. It is translated as CASSQEASVANYGYTF.

The CDR3 here is CASSQGRQGKNLWKLFF. The CDR3 nucleotides read TGCGCCAGCAGCCAAGGCCGACAGGGGAAGAATTTGTGGAAACTGTTTTTT. This chain connects TRBV4-3 to TRBJ1-4; TRBD1 matches 8 bases. Trimming at V came to 1 base and at J to 11 bases, leaving 15 bases not matched to a gene. The CDR3 is 17 amino acids. Germline CDR1 reads LGHNA; CDR2 reads YSLEER.

The chain carries TRBV5-4 and TRBJ2-1, with D perhaps TRBD2 (6 bases). V was shortened by 3 bases and J by 7 bases, with 11 bases between the two germline ends. The germline V gene has CDR1 SGHNT and CDR2 YYREEE (reference sequence). The CDR3 sequence is 13 residues long. CDR3 sequence: CASSWGLGNEQFF. The CDR3 DNA reads TGTGCCAGCAGCTGGGGACTGGGGAATGAGCAGTTCTTC.

The sample holds a few counts of this clone. The CDR3 is CASSMKRYGYTF. The DNA for the CDR3 is TGTGCCAGCAGCATGAAAAGGTACGGCTACACCTTC. This chain uses TRBV5-6 with TRBJ1-2; D remains ambiguous. The V gene lost 4 bases and the J gene lost 8 bases, with 12 bases spanning the gap. The CDR3 is 12 residues long. Germline V lookup: CDR1 SGHDT, CDR2 YYEEEE.

This clone has only a few counts. The rearrangement uses TRBV19 and TRBJ2-5, with TRBD2 matching 8 bases. V shed 5 bases, J shed 5 bases, and the junction held 10 bases outside the gene matches. The CDR3 sequence is 15 residues long. Germline V gene data show CDR1 as LNHDA and CDR2 as SQIVND (reference sequence). The CDR3 bases are TGTGCCAGTAGTTCCCCAGCCCCGGGAGGGGAGACCCAGTACTTC. Its translation is CASSSPAPGGETQYF.

The genes are TRBV30 and TRBJ1-4; no firm D call. CDR3 length equals 16 residues. V was trimmed by 1 base and J by 3 bases, leaving 15 bases between them. Germline V gene data show CDR1 as GTSNPN and CDR2 as SVGIG (reference sequence). CDR3 DNA: TGTGCCTGGAGTGATGGGAGGGTCGGCCCTAATGAAAAACTGTTTTTT. Translation gives CAWSDGRVGPNEKLFF. Complete variable domain (other parts from reference TRBV30 and TRBJ1-4): SQTIHQWPATLVQPVGSPLSLECTVEGTSNPNLYWYRQAAGRGLQLLFYSVGIGQISSEVPQNLSASRPQDRQFILSSKKLLLSDSGFYLCAWSDGRVGPNEKLFFGSGTQLSVL.

The chain links TRBV2 to TRBJ2-6; unclear D gene. The germline V gene has CDR1 SNHLY and CDR2 FYNNEI. CDR3 length equals 16 residues. V lost 7 bases and J lost 0, with 13 bases in between. The CDR3 DNA reads as TGTGCCAGCAACATAGGCCCAAGCTCTGGGGCCAACGTCCTGACTTTC. This codes for CASNIGPSSGANVLTF.

This chain links TRBV27 with TRBJ1-6; TRBD1 agrees at 7 bases. The CDR3 is made up of 17 amino acids. Looked up from germline, CDR1 is MNHEY and CDR2 is SMNVEV (reference sequence). Trimming took 2 bases from V and 10 from J; bases not matched to a gene: 14. The CDR3 bases are TGTGCCAGCAGTTTAACCCCTCCCGGGACAGTAGGATCACCCCTCCACTTT. The encoded protein is CASSLTPPGTVGSPLHF.